This T cell receptor (beta chain) was identified in a study of early T cells in non-severe SARS-CoV-2 infection. Whole-study findings and limits: CD4 and private specificities were missed by VDJdb matching, which favored anti-spike CD8 responses.

CDR3 size: 13 residues. Germline V CDR1 and CDR2: KGHSH, LQKENI. Trimming removed 2 bases from V and 3 bases from J, with 7 bases in between. Unique molecular identifiers were affixed to single, distinct cDNA molecules. TCRdb passed the 5' RACE reads through MiXCR, listing each CDR3 protein once. The sample includes roughly 41,000 distinct CDR3 sequences, 5.8% seen only once; the top ten take roughly 25%. This clonotype was detected many times. No antigen is known for it. The sample comprised whole blood. The V call is TRBV18, the J call TRBJ2-5; D is unclear. The clonotype originates from an adult who was a healthcare worker with PCR-confirmed SARS-CoV-2 infection or an uninfected control (not recorded which). The CDR3, as DNA: TGTGCCAGCTCACCATACCCCGAAGAGACCCAGTACTTC. Its protein is CASSPYPEETQYF.